This record concerns one T cell receptor beta chain sequence. Its specificity is unknown. The sample belongs to a study of read filtering for tumor transcriptome and immune sequencing. Study-level findings and limits: The CD138-negative fraction was mixed bone marrow immune cells, not pure T cells.

Molecular barcoded adaptors covering alpha/delta and beta/gamma chains were used on roughly 370 ng RNA. TCRdb reprocessed the reads via MiXCR and lists one record per CDR3 protein. Altogether 50,000 or so distinct CDR3 sequences are present, approximately 18% being singletons, with the ten largest covering 15%. The receptor was isolated from a donor older than 35 with multiple myeloma. Source material: a population of CD138-negative cells sorted from bone marrow.

The CDR3 nucleotides read TGTGCCAGCAAAGAAACTAACACCTACAATGAGCAGTTCTTC. Translating gives CASKETNTYNEQFF. The gene calls are TRBV2 and TRBJ2-1, with D unresolved. Germline V gene data show CDR1 as SNHLY and CDR2 as FYNNEI. This CDR3 has 14 amino acids. Deletions cut 7 bases from V and 2 bases from J, with 12 bases between.